The 9 T cell receptor beta chains below were found in one sample sequenced in a study of T cells after yellow fever vaccination. TCRdb reprocessed the 5' RACE reads via MiXCR and lists one record per CDR3 protein. The sample has about 580,000 distinct CDR3 sequences; about a sixth are singletons. The sequencing used PBMCs, collected 5 days after the first yellow fever vaccination. These receptors all stem from a man between 18 and 29 years old who received the YFV17D yellow fever vaccine.

This clonotype was recorded a few times. The chain carries TRBV5-1 and TRBJ2-1; TRBD2 matches at 11 bases. This CDR3 comprises 19 residues. CDR1 SGHRS and CDR2 YFSETQ come from the germline V gene. Trimming removed 0 bases from V and 1 base from J; junction bases left unmatched: 9. CDR3 sequence reads: CASSLAPPSSGGSYNEQFF. The CDR3 nucleotides are TGCGCCAGCAGCTTGGCCCCCCCATCTAGCGGGGGGTCCTACAATGAGCAGTTCTTC. The full variable domain, with the rest looked up from reference TRBV5-1 and TRBJ2-1, is KAGVTQTPRYLIKTRGQQVTLSCSPISGHRSVSWYQQTPGQGLQFLFEYFSETQRNKGNFPGRFSGRQFSNSRSEMNVSTLELGDSALYLCASSLAPPSSGGSYNEQFFGPGTRLTVL.

This clonotype was observed a handful of times. The J gene is TRBJ1-2, the V gene TRBV6-2 or TRBV6-3, with TRBD1 identical over 7 bases. Germline V gene lookup returns CDR1 MNHEY and CDR2 SVGEGT. J lost 8 bases, V lost 8 bases, and 8 bases had no gene match. This CDR3 is built from 12 residues. The CDR3: CASHTGARGYTF. For the CDR3, the DNA is TGTGCCAGCCATACAGGGGCGAGAGGCTACACCTTC.

This sequence joins TRBV12-3 or TRBV12-4 and TRBJ1-1; D call uncertain. The V gene lost 6 bases and the J gene lost 5 bases, with 16 bases spanning the gap. The CDR3 contains 14 residues. In nucleotides, the CDR3 is TGTGCCAGCAGCCCGAGTAGTTTTAGAACTGAAGCTTTCTTT. Translation gives CASSPSSFRTEAFF.

The chain joins TRBV11-1 to TRBJ2-6, with TRBD1 matching 8 bases. The CDR3 runs 20 residues. V gave up 5 bases and J gave up 0 bases; unmatched junction bases: 15. From germline, CDR1 is SGHAT and CDR2 FQDESV (reference sequence). This CDR3 is CASSLGQGRGLLSGANVLTF. In DNA form, the CDR3 reads TGTGCCAGCAGCCTAGGACAGGGAAGAGGACTTCTCTCTGGGGCCAACGTCCTGACTTTC.

This clonotype occurred many times. The chain combines TRBV3-1 with TRBJ2-3, with TRBD2 as a possible D gene (5 bases). With 2 bases removed from V and 0 bases from J, the gap between germline ends came to 6 bases. Germline V gives CDR1 LGHDT, CDR2 YNNKEL (reference sequence). CDR3 length equals 14 residues. CDR3 in DNA: TGTGCCAGCAGCCAACGGACTAGCACAGATACGCAGTATTTT. Translation: CASSQRTSTDTQYF.

This clonotype was recorded many times. V and J are TRBV4-2 and TRBJ1-1, with D possibly being TRBD1 (6 bases). Germline V gene sequence: CDR1 LGHNA, CDR2 YNFKEQ. CDR3 length: 13 residues. Deletions cut 0 bases from V and 4 bases from J, with 6 bases between. The CDR3 loop is CASSQEGATEAFF. In DNA form, the CDR3 reads TGTGCCAGCAGCCAAGAGGGGGCCACTGAAGCTTTCTTT.

This clonotype was counted only a few times. V is TRBV5-1 and J is TRBJ2-7, with D tentatively TRBD1 (6 bases). The CDR3 sequence is 13 residues long. Germline assignment: CDR1 SGHRS and CDR2 YFSETQ. V was shortened by 1 base and J by 6 bases, with 11 bases between the two germline ends. The CDR3: CASSLPDSSEQYF. For the CDR3, the DNA is TGCGCCAGCAGCTTGCCGGACAGTAGCGAGCAGTACTTC.

Only a few counts were recorded for this clonotype. The V call is TRBV5-1, the J call TRBJ1-2; tentatively, D is TRBD1 (5 bases). Trimming cost V 3 bases and J 4 bases, with 13 bases left between them. The CDR3 length is 14 residues. Looked up from germline, CDR1 is SGHRS and CDR2 is YFSETQ. The CDR3 sequence: CASSYPDSFYGYTF. The DNA for the CDR3 is TGCGCCAGCAGCTACCCCGACAGTTTCTATGGCTACACCTTC.

The CDR3 spells CASSGQGRGTQYF. The CDR3 DNA sequence: TGTGCCAGCAGTGGACAGGGGCGGGGGACCCAGTACTTC. V gene TRBV12-3 or TRBV12-4 combines with J gene TRBJ2-5; TRBD1 agrees at 9 bases. The CDR3 contains 13 residues. The trim removed 5 bases at V and 7 bases at J, leaving 5 bases unmatched.